The T cell receptor (beta chain) described here comes from a study of blood T cell repertoires in COVID-19. Study at large: Collection of acute and convalescent COVID-19 samples took place in the United States, Italy and Spain. Nucleic acid was either cDNA or gDNA, and it came from T cells, B-cell-depleted T cells, or PBMCs.

V trimming: 2 bases; J trimming: 7 bases; junction bases outside the gene matches: 5. This CDR3 is built from 15 residues. The germline V gene encodes CDR1 MNHNY and CDR2 SVGAGI (reference sequence). As processed by the authors: Reference gene primer amplification gave estimated nucleated cell counts. Clones were read by immunoSEQ multiplex PCR, and TCRdb kept only the in-frame ones, dropping some. The V and J calls and the clone size are those of that table, but D and trimming were determined from the DNA. The sample consists of some 70,000 clones, around 90% of them appearing once. The rearrangement links TRBV6-6 to TRBJ1-6, with 7 nucleotides matching TRBD1. This receptor was obtained from a woman aged 80 or older with active COVID-19. The sequenced sample consisted of peripheral blood. CDR3 protein: CASSYTQDRNSPLHF. CDR3 nucleotide sequence: TGTGCCAGCAGTTACACTCAGGACAGGAATTCACCCCTCCACTTT.